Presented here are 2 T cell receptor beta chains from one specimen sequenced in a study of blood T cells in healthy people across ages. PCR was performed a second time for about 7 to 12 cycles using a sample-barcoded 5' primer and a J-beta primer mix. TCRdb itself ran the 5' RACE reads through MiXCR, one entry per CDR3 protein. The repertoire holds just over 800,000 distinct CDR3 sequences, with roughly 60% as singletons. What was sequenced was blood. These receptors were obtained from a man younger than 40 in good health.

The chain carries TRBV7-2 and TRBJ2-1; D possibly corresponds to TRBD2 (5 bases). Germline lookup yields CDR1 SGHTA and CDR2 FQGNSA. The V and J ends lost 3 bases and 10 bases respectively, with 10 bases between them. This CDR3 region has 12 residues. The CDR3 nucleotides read TGTGCCAGCAGCTTCGGGGTCTACGAGCAGTTCTTC. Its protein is CASSFGVYEQFF.

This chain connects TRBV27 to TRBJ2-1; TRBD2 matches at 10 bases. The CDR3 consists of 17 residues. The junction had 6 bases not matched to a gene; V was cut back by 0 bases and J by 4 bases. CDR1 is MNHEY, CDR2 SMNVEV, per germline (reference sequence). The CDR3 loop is CASSLSILAGEYNEQFF. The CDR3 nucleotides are TGTGCCAGCAGTTTATCGATCCTAGCGGGGGAGTACAATGAGCAGTTCTTC.